This entry features one TCR beta chain sequence. This entry comes from a study of blood T cells in healthy people across ages. Per germline, CDR1 KGHSH and CDR2 LQKENI. The CDR3 has 16 residues. The V end lost 2 bases, the J end lost 3 bases, and 13 bases lay between the germline ends. Then a second PCR, running roughly 7 to 11 cycles, was carried out with a sample-barcoded 5' primer and a J-beta primer mix. TCRdb processed the 5' RACE reads anew with MiXCR; each CDR3 protein has one entry. The data contain roughly 500,000 distinct CDR3 sequences, under 30% of them singletons. These same data were also listed under a study on T cells of mothers and their children.

The receptor was derived from a boy aged 5-17 years in good health. Sequenced sample: blood. The chain is built from TRBV18 and TRBJ1-4; D not resolved. The CDR3 nucleotides read TGTGCCAGCTCACCAAGGTCAGGAGAAGCTAATGAAAAACTGTTTTTT. It encodes CASSPRSGEANEKLFF.